These 24 T cell receptor beta chains were all obtained from the same sample, sequenced in a study of shared T cell receptors in the human thymus (dated by TCRdb to the early 2020s). Receptor amplification or capture employed the immunoSEQ multiplex PCR assay. TCRdb carries this immuneACCESS record with in-frame sequences only. Its versions omit some clonotypes, under half of them owing to an unresolved V gene in the studies checked, with the rest unexplained. The sample profile shows 700,000 or so clones; roughly 88% of them were found once. The top ten constitute roughly 0.01% of the sample. These data were also filed under a second study, of human thymus T cells.

Material: thymocytes. Receptors originate from a girl under three years old with a congenital heart defect. Donor details come from another sample of the same person, matched by shared clones.

The rearrangement links TRBV19 to TRBJ2-5; unclear D gene. This CDR3 comprises 16 residues. The germline V and J ends were trimmed by 4 bases and 7 bases, with 22 bases remaining between them. Germline assignment: CDR1 LNHDA and CDR2 SQIVND (reference sequence). The CDR3 coding sequence is TGTGCCAGTAGTAAAATCCCGAATATCTACGGCGGGACCCAGTACTTC. It specifies CASSKIPNIYGGTQYF. The full variable domain, completed using reference TRBV19 and TRBJ2-5, is DGGITQSPKYLFRKEGQNVTLSCEQNLNHDAMYWYRQDPGQGLRLIYYSQIVNDFQKGDIAEGYSVSREKKESFPLTVTSAQKNPTAFYLCASSKIPNIYGGTQYFGPGTRLLVL.

The chain combines TRBV2 with TRBJ1-1; no definite D call. This CDR3 contains 13 residues. The germline V gene has CDR1 SNHLY and CDR2 FYNNEI. V was pared by 0 bases and J by 4 bases, with 6 bases between. CDR3 DNA sequence: TGTGCCAGCAGTGAAGCCCAGGTCACTGAAGCTTTCTTT. Its translation: CASSEAQVTEAFF.

The chain is built from TRBV9 and TRBJ1-1; 8 nucleotides line up with TRBD1. The J segment lost 0 bases and the V segment lost 1 base, leaving 8 bases of the junction unmatched. The CDR3 covers 17 residues. Germline V CDR1 and CDR2: SGDLS, YYNGEE. CDR3 in amino acids: CASSVQSDRGVNTEAFF. As DNA, the CDR3 is TGTGCCAGCAGCGTACAGAGTGACAGGGGCGTGAACACTGAAGCTTTCTTT. The variable domain in full, completed from reference TRBV9 and TRBJ1-1, reads DSGVTQTPKHLITATGQRVTLRCSPRSGDLSVYWYQQSLDQGLQFLIQYYNGEERAKGNILERFSAQQFPDLHSELNLSSLELGDSALYFCASSVQSDRGVNTEAFFGQGTRLTVV.

A single count supports this clone. This sequence joins TRBV4-3 and TRBJ2-5; D is perhaps TRBD2 (6 bases). V lost 6 bases, J lost 4 bases, and 12 bases lay in between. Germline V gene lookup returns CDR1 LGHNA and CDR2 YSLEER. CDR3 length equals 13 residues. CDR3 nucleotide sequence: TGCGCCAGCAGTCGGGAGCCCGGAGAGACCCAGTACTTC. Protein product: CASSREPGETQYF.

The chain uses TRBV6-6 and TRBJ2-7; a weak D match, TRBD2 (7 bases). The CDR3 extends over 15 amino acids. The germline V and J ends were trimmed by 4 bases and 5 bases, with 18 bases remaining between them. The germline V gene has CDR1 MNHNY and CDR2 SVGAGI (reference sequence). The CDR3 here is CASSSRQVGGNEQYF. The CDR3, as DNA: TGTGCCAGCAGTTCCCGACAGGTGGGAGGGAACGAGCAGTACTTC.

The rearrangement joins TRBV10-2 to TRBJ2-7; TRBD2 aligns across 8 bases. Germline V CDR1 and CDR2: WSHSY, SAAADI. This CDR3 is built from 16 residues. J gave up 3 bases and V 5 bases, and 12 bases lay outside the gene matches. Here the CDR3 DNA reads TGCGCCAGCAGTCGAGACCCGGGAGGGGCGGTCTACGAGCAGTACTTC. Translated, it gives CASSRDPGGAVYEQYF.

The chain uses TRBV4-3 and TRBJ1-2; no definite D call. Trimming removed 0 bases from V and 3 bases from J, with 8 bases in between. Germline CDR1 and CDR2: LGHNA and YSLEER. This CDR3 is 14 amino acids long. Written as DNA, the CDR3 is TGCGCCAGCAGCCAAGAAAAGCATTACTATGGCTACACCTTC. As protein: CASSQEKHYYGYTF.

The V gene is TRBV2, the J gene TRBJ2-7; possibly TRBD2 for D (5 bases). Germline values: CDR1 SNHLY, CDR2 FYNNEI. V lost 6 bases and J lost 4, with 16 bases in between. CDR3 length: 14 residues. CDR3: CASRNRRQSYEQYF. The CDR3 DNA is TGTGCCAGCAGAAACCGGAGGCAGTCTTACGAGCAGTACTTC.

The chain carries TRBV19 and TRBJ2-5; possibly TRBD1 for D (5 bases). The CDR3 totals 14 residues. Germline lookup yields CDR1 LNHDA and CDR2 SQIVND (reference sequence). V was clipped by 5 bases and J by 1 base, with 11 bases between them. CDR3 sequence: CASSENRSQETQYF. CDR3 DNA sequence: TGTGCCAGTAGTGAAAACAGGAGCCAAGAGACCCAGTACTTC.

The V and J genes are TRBV14 and TRBJ2-6; 8 nucleotides agree with TRBD2. Germline loops: CDR1 SGHDN, CDR2 FVKESK. CDR3 length: 17 residues. With V trimmed by 3 bases and J by 0 bases, 4 bases remained unmatched. The CDR3 region has the DNA TGTGCCAGCAGCCACCGGACTAGCAACTCTGGGGCCAACGTCCTGACTTTC. As protein: CASSHRTSNSGANVLTF. The full variable domain, rest sourced from reference TRBV14 and TRBJ2-6, is EAGVTQFPSHSVIEKGQTVTLRCDPISGHDNLYWYRRVMGKEIKFLLHFVKESKQDESGMPNNRFLAERTGGTYSTLKVQPAELEDSGVYFCASSHRTSNSGANVLTFGAGSRLTVL.

V gene TRBV7-8 combines with J gene TRBJ2-3, with TRBD1 matching 8 bases. J gave up 7 bases and V 2 bases, and 17 bases lay outside the gene matches. The length of the CDR3 is 18 residues. The germline V gene has CDR1 SGHVS and CDR2 FQNEAQ. CDR3: CASSLTGWDRRSLNTQYF. In DNA, the CDR3 is TGTGCCAGCAGCTTAACCGGCTGGGACAGGAGAAGCCTAAATACGCAGTATTTT.

The rearrangement links TRBV29-1 to TRBJ1-1; possibly TRBD1 for D (6 bases). This CDR3 has 13 residues. Germline V CDR1 and CDR2: SQVTM, ANQGSEA. The V end was cut by 3 bases, the J end by 2 bases, with 10 bases between. CDR3 amino acids: CSVDAQGNTEAFF. Written as DNA, the CDR3 is TGCAGCGTTGACGCACAGGGAAACACTGAAGCTTTCTTT.

The CDR3 DNA is TGTGCCAGCAGTTTGACCCTGCGGGGGGACAACAATGAGCAGTTCTTC. Translation: CASSLTLRGDNNEQFF. This rearrangement joins TRBV27 to TRBJ2-1; 8 nucleotides line up with TRBD2. V was clipped by 3 bases and J by 5 bases; unmatched bases: 9. CDR3 length: 16 residues. Germline V lookup: CDR1 MNHEY, CDR2 SMNVEV (reference sequence).

V usage is TRBV5-6 and J usage is TRBJ2-5; D perhaps matches TRBD1 (6 bases). V was trimmed by 4 bases and J by 2 bases, leaving 15 bases between them. The CDR3 extends over 15 amino acids. Germline V gives CDR1 SGHDT, CDR2 YYEEEE. The CDR3 spells CASSEDSATQETQYF. CDR3 DNA: TGTGCCAGCAGCGAGGACAGTGCAACACAAGAGACCCAGTACTTC.

The CDR3 nucleotides read TGTGCCAGCAGCGTAGGCCCTACTAGTTCCAATACGCAGTATTTT. As protein: CASSVGPTSSNTQYF. The rearrangement links TRBV9 to TRBJ2-3; D possibly corresponds to TRBD2 (5 bases). The CDR3 covers 15 residues. The ends were cut back, 0 bases at V and 7 bases at J, with 15 bases in the middle. Germline V gene lookup returns CDR1 SGDLS and CDR2 YYNGEE.

This clone was observed a single time. The chain recombines TRBV27 with TRBJ1-3; D gene ambiguous. Germline V gene data show CDR1 as MNHEY and CDR2 as SMNVEV (reference sequence). V was clipped by 4 bases and J by 5 bases, with 15 bases between them. The CDR3 spans 15 residues. CDR3 sequence: CASSSNRSGRNTIYF. CDR3 DNA sequence: TGTGCCAGCAGTTCTAACCGGTCGGGTCGAAACACCATATATTTT.

The chain employs TRBV5-5 and TRBJ2-7; perhaps TRBD1 as D (5 bases). There are 14 residues in the CDR3. Germline V gene lookup returns CDR1 SGHKS and CDR2 YYEKEE (reference sequence). Trimming took off 4 bases at V and 5 bases at J, with 16 bases between the two ends. Here the CDR3 reads CASSQGDSSHEQYF. For the CDR3, the DNA is TGTGCCAGCAGCCAAGGGGATAGCTCTCACGAGCAGTACTTC. Variable domain in full (rest from reference TRBV5-5 and TRBJ2-7): DAGVTQSPTHLIKTRGQQVTLRCSPISGHKSVSWYQQVLGQGPQFIFQYYEKEERGRGNFPDRFSARQFPNYSSELNVNALLLGDSALYLCASSQGDSSHEQYFGPGTRLTVT.

The chain combines TRBV7-9 with TRBJ2-1; D ambiguous. This CDR3 region has 12 residues. V dropped 2 bases and J dropped 7 bases, with 6 bases sitting between them. Germline V gives CDR1 SEHNR, CDR2 FQNEAQ (reference sequence). Here the CDR3 reads CASSLSRNEQFF. In nucleotides, the CDR3 is TGTGCCAGCAGCTTAAGTCGGAATGAGCAGTTCTTC.

The chain joins TRBV4-1 to TRBJ1-2; perhaps TRBD1 as D (6 bases). CDR3 length: 13 amino acids. The V gene lost 2 bases and the J gene lost 7 bases, with 11 bases spanning the gap. Per germline, CDR1 MGHRA and CDR2 YSYEKL. For the CDR3, the DNA is TGCGCCAGCAGCCAACAGGGGTCGGGTGGCTACACCTTC. Translation gives CASSQQGSGGYTF.

The V and J genes are TRBV29-1 and TRBJ1-3; 7 nucleotides agree with TRBD1. This CDR3 spans 16 amino acids. Germline CDR1 SQVTM, CDR2 ANQGSEA. The J segment lost 0 bases and the V segment lost 5 bases, leaving 10 bases of the junction unmatched. This CDR3 is CSVPRDRRDSGNTIYF. The CDR3 DNA reads as TGCAGCGTTCCCCGGGACAGACGAGACTCTGGAAACACCATATATTTT. The full variable domain, completed using reference TRBV29-1 and TRBJ1-3, is SAVISQKPSRDICQRGTSLTIQCQVDSQVTMMFWYRQQPGQSLTLIATANQGSEATYESGFVIDKFPISRPNLTFSTLTVSNMSPEDSSIYLCSVPRDRRDSGNTIYFGEGSWLTVV.

This sequence joins TRBV5-8 and TRBJ2-3, with D possibly matching TRBD2 (6 bases). Trimming cost V 4 bases and J 10 bases, with 16 bases left between them. This CDR3 contains 13 residues. The germline V gene encodes CDR1 SGHTS and CDR2 YDEGEE. Written as DNA, the CDR3 is TGTGCCAGCAGCGAGGGACTTCCCGGTGCGCAGTATTTT. Its translation is CASSEGLPGAQYF.

The chain employs TRBV7-3 and TRBJ2-3, with D unclear. This CDR3 is built from 13 residues. The V and J ends lost 5 bases and 3 bases respectively, with 9 bases between them. Germline lookup yields CDR1 SGHTA and CDR2 FQGTGA. CDR3 sequence: CASSELETDTQYF. The CDR3 coding sequence is TGTGCCAGCAGCGAGCTAGAAACAGATACGCAGTATTTT. Combining the CDR3 with reference TRBV7-3 and TRBJ2-3 gives the whole variable domain GAGVSQTPSNKVTEKGKYVELRCDPISGHTALYWYRQSLGQGPEFLIYFQGTGAADDSGLPNDRFFAVRPEGSVSTLKIQRTERGDSAVYLCASSELETDTQYFGPGTRLTVL.

V usage is TRBV19 and J usage is TRBJ1-1; TRBD1 aligns across 8 bases. Looked up from germline, CDR1 is LNHDA and CDR2 is SQIVND (reference sequence). V shed 3 bases and J 4 bases; nucleotides not matched to a gene: 7. This CDR3 is built from 15 residues. CDR3 loop: CASSISGTGITEAFF. The CDR3, as DNA: TGTGCCAGTAGTATTTCCGGGACAGGCATCACTGAAGCTTTCTTT.

About this clone: The identical CDR3 is also encoded by other nucleotide sequences in the sample. The chain is built from TRBV5-1 and TRBJ1-6; TRBD1 is a possible D gene (6 bases). Germline V gene data show CDR1 as SGHRS and CDR2 as YFSETQ. The CDR3 extends over 18 amino acids. The ends were cut back, 3 bases at V and 1 base at J, with 17 bases in the middle. The CDR3 is CASSWGRLVESYNSPLHF. CDR3 nucleotide sequence: TGCGCCAGCAGCTGGGGGCGGTTGGTGGAATCCTATAATTCACCCCTCCACTTT.